This TCR beta chain was sequenced during a study of blood T cell repertoires in COVID-19. As for the study in general: Both acute and convalescent COVID-19 samples were obtained from the United States, Italy and Spain. From T cells, B-cell-depleted T cells, or PBMCs came the material, which was cDNA or gDNA.

This clone appeared a few times. As handled by the study authors: Reference gene primer amplification gave estimated nucleated cell counts. Sequencing used immunoSEQ multiplex PCR; TCRdb keeps in-frame clones, though not all of them. From that table come the V and J calls and clone size; the DNA was used to work out D and trimming. The table includes hundreds of thousands of clones, more than 85% detected once. The sequence derives from a man in his forties with acute or convalescent COVID-19. Sequenced material: peripheral blood.

CDR3 in amino acids: CASSQGAGTGSYEQYF. CDR3 DNA: TGTGCCAGTAGTCAAGGGGCCGGGACAGGGTCCTACGAGCAGTACTTC. This chain joins TRBV19 and TRBJ2-7; 9 bases agree with TRBD1. The trim removed 5 bases at V and 1 base at J, leaving 9 bases unmatched. Germline CDR1 and CDR2: LNHDA and SQIVND (reference sequence). There are 16 residues in the CDR3.